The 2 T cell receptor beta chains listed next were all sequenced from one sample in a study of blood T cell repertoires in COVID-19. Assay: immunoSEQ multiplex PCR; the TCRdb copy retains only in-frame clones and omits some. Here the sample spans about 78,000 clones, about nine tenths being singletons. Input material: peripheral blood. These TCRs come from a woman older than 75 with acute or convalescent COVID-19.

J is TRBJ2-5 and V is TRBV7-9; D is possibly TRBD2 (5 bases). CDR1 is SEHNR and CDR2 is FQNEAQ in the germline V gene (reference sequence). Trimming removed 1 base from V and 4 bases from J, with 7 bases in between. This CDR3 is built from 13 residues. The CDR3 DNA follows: TGTGCCAGCAGCTTAGGAGAGGGAGAGACCCAGTACTTC. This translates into CASSLGEGETQYF.

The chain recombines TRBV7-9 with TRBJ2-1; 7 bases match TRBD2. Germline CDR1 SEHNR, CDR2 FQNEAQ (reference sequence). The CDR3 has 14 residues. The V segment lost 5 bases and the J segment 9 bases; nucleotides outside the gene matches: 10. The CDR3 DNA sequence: TGTGCCAGCAGCCCACGGGAGGACCGCGGTGAGCAGTTCTTC. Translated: CASSPREDRGEQFF.